Listed below are T cell receptor delta chains from one sample, sequenced in a study of gamma-delta T cells after stem cell transplantation. TCRdb re-called clones from the RT-PCR reads using CATT. Of about 1,400 delta-chain clones in the sample, approximately 25% were seen once. What was sequenced was gamma-delta T cells. The receptors stem from a human donor. It is not recorded whose cells these are; they may come from a transplant donor. CDR3s include the opening cysteine and the closing phenylalanine or tryptophan. The order of the fields is V gene, J gene, CDR3 protein.

>TRDV2|TRDJ2
CACDTLGDPKALTAQLFF
>TRDV2|TRDJ1
CACDKLPIGDYTDKLIF
>TRDV1|TRDJ1
CALGVAVFLGGIHTDKLIF
>TRDV2|TRDJ1
CACDTPPSYLSMGDSTDKLIF
>TRDV2|TRDJ1
CACDPLLGDNGIDKLIF
>TRDV2|TRDJ1
CACDPLRLGDRRTDKLIF
>TRDV1|TRDJ1
CALGELQWPSYPTLLGDTPSYTDKLIF
>TRDV2|TRDJ1
CACEEITVGETDKLIF
>TRDV2|TRDJ1
CACDTVAGGYGARTDKLIF
>TRDV2|TRDJ1
CACDSVVGAQYTDKLIF
>TRDV2|TRDJ3
CACDPGGPNSWDTRQMFF
>TRDV2|TRDJ3
CACDTLLPSSWDTRQMFF
>TRDV1|TRDJ1
CALGEITLRTDKLIF
>TRDV2|TRDJ3
CACDRVPTPKNLSWDTRQMFF
>TRDV2|TRDJ1
CACDTVLGDTKGHTDKLIF
>TRDV1|TRDJ1
CALGERLPYYWVTDKLIF
>TRAV38-2/DV8|TRDJ1
CAYRSPRAYWGTDKLIF
>TRDV2|TRDJ1
CACDPVTGGVYTDKLIF
>TRDV2|TRDJ1
CACDPLGDGYTDKLIF
>TRDV2|TRDJ1
CACDLLGISGTDKLIF
>TRDV2|TRDJ1
CACVPLLGEYTDKLIF
>TRDV2|TRDJ1
CACDTVGGPDKLIF
>TRDV1|TRDJ1
CALGELRLPQLGDTVDTDKLIF
>TRDV2|TRDJ1
CACDTITGGLGDKFSDKLIF
>TRDV2|TRDJ1
CACDTLGDTGDYKLIF
>TRDV2|TRDJ1
CACDTVGQGTGDAYTDKLIF
>TRDV2|TRDJ1
CACDTAATNARYGKANDKLIF
>TRDV2|TRDJ1
CACDTLLGDTGYTDKLIF
>TRDV2|TRDJ1
CACDTITGGLGDETDKLIF
>TRDV2|TRDJ1
CACDTVTMYTDKLIF
>TRDV2|TRDJ1
CACDTLGGPITDKLIF
>TRDV3|TRDJ1
CAFAFPGWGPDKLIF
>TRDV1|TRDJ1
CAFGELEDLPPGGLLDLYTDKLIF
>TRDV2|TRDJ1
CACDPMGETDKLIF
>TRDV2|TRDJ4
CACDTISSGGYGVYRPLIF
>TRDV2|TRDJ1
CACDAVGGPTDKLIF
>TRDV2|TRDJ1
CACDTLGDTSTDKLIF
>TRDV1|TRDJ1
CALGEIKHPLHRNGGYWGTDKLIF
>TRDV2|TRDJ1
CACDTLSGTGRVSGGKPTDKLIF
>TRDV2|TRDJ1
CACDALLGGDEGINTDKLIF
>TRDV1|TRDJ1
CALGEPPLTYWGITLYTDKLIF
>TRDV3|TRDJ1
CACKAGTGGYRWYTDKLIF
>TRDV1|TRDJ1
CALGELPTSEWDTDKLIF
>TRDV1|TRDJ1
CALGDKPTVGVLGTGSGDKLIF
>TRDV2|TRDJ1
CACDNVLGDPVLYTDKLIF
>TRDV1|TRDJ1
CALGETVSYVWGIFFTDKLIF
>TRDV2|TRDJ3
CACDTLEGPWDTRQMFF
>TRDV3|TRDJ1
CAFRPTFTYLWYTDKLIF